The 29 T cell receptor beta chains given below trace back to one sample, sequenced in a study of cytomegalovirus exposure and HLA in healthy donors. PCR employed 60 Vbeta and 13 Jbeta primers. Assay used: immunoSEQ multiplex PCR; TCRdb lists only in-frame clones, some missing. The data hold around 160,000 clones, with over 80% observed a single time. Sequencing was carried out using PBMCs. These receptors originate from a middle-aged man in good health and CMV-seropositive.

The rearrangement uses TRBV7-2 and TRBJ2-2, with TRBD2 identical over 8 bases. Germline assignment: CDR1 SGHTA and CDR2 FQGNSA. CDR3 length equals 16 residues. J lost 4 bases, V lost 1 base, and 5 bases had no gene match. The CDR3 nucleotides read TGTGCCAGCAGCTTAGGGCTAGCGGGTAGCACCGGGGAGCTGTTTTTT. Its protein is CASSLGLAGSTGELFF.

This clone appeared a single time. This chain links TRBV5-4 with TRBJ2-3; D call uncertain. V was pared by 4 bases and J by 4 bases, with 7 bases between. The CDR3 spans 12 residues. Germline CDR1 reads SGHNT; CDR2 reads YYREEE (reference sequence). CDR3 nucleotide sequence: TGTGCCAGCAGCGATAGCCCAGATACGCAGTATTTT. Protein: CASSDSPDTQYF.

The CDR3, as DNA: TGTGCCAGCAGAGAAGGGGGGGTCTCAACTAATGAAAAACTGTTTTTT. It translates to CASREGGVSTNEKLFF. The chain combines TRBV28 with TRBJ1-4, with D possibly matching TRBD1 (6 bases). The V gene lost 6 bases and the J gene lost 0 bases, with 14 bases spanning the gap. The CDR3 spans 16 residues. Germline values: CDR1 MDHEN, CDR2 SYDVKM.

This sequence joins TRBV5-1 and TRBJ2-5, with D maybe TRBD1 (6 bases). Germline values: CDR1 SGHRS, CDR2 YFSETQ. The CDR3 sequence is 15 residues long. V gave up 4 bases and J gave up 3 bases, with 16 bases separating them. The CDR3, as DNA: TGCGCCAGCAGCCTGAGGTTAGGGGGAGAAGAGACCCAGTACTTC. Its protein is CASSLRLGGEETQYF.

This chain links TRBV6-6 with TRBJ1-6; tentative D call: TRBD1 (6 bases). Trimming pared 7 bases from V and 8 bases from J, leaving 21 bases between. The CDR3 contains 16 residues. The V gene's germline CDR1 is MNHNY and CDR2 SVGAGI (reference sequence). The CDR3: CASTDPPGHGYSPLHF. The DNA for the CDR3 is TGTGCCAGCACCGACCCCCCGGGACATGGCTATTCACCCCTCCACTTT.

The chain is built from TRBV7-2 and TRBJ2-3, with a tentative D call TRBD2 (6 bases). The V gene's germline CDR1 is SGHTA and CDR2 FQGNSA. The CDR3 has 18 residues. Trimming removed 5 bases at V and 3 bases at J, with 24 bases between. The CDR3 spells CASSPGRAAGYETDTQYF. In nucleotides, the CDR3 is TGTGCCAGCAGCCCCGGCCGGGCGGCGGGATATGAGACAGATACGCAGTATTTT.

The chain couples TRBV2 to TRBJ2-1; 10 bases align to TRBD2. With V trimmed by 6 bases and J by 15 bases, 20 bases remained unmatched. CDR1 is SNHLY and CDR2 is FYNNEI in the germline V gene. This CDR3 region has 16 residues. DNA of the CDR3: TGTGCCAGCAGACGCTCCGGGACTAGCGACTTGCGTCGGCGGTTCTTC. The encoded protein is CASRRSGTSDLRRRFF. The full variable domain, in which reference TRBV2 and TRBJ2-1 provide the parts outside the CDR3, is EPEVTQTPSHQVTQMGQEVILRCVPISNHLYFYWYRQILGQKVEFLVSFYNNEISEKSEIFDDQFSVERPDGSNFTLKIRSTKLEDSAMYFCASRRSGTSDLRRRFFGPGTRLTVL.

This clone has only a few counts. This CDR3 is also generated by other DNA sequences in the sample. The V gene is TRBV19, the J gene TRBJ1-6; 11 nucleotides align to TRBD1. The junction had 10 bases not matched to a gene; V was cut back by 10 bases and J by 5 bases. Germline lookup yields CDR1 LNHDA and CDR2 SQIVND (reference sequence). This CDR3 is 16 amino acids long. The CDR3 region is CATKRGQGENNSPLHF. In DNA form, the CDR3 reads TGTGCCACCAAGCGGGGACAGGGGGAGAATAATTCACCCCTCCACTTT.

This chain connects TRBV15 to TRBJ2-5, with 9 nucleotides matching TRBD1. V lost 0 bases, J lost 6 bases, and 5 bases stayed unmatched. The CDR3 is 15 residues long. CDR1 is LNHNV and CDR2 is YYDKDF in the germline V gene (reference sequence). The CDR3 DNA sequence: TGTGCCACCAGCAGAGATGGGGGACAGGGTCAGACCCAGTACTTC. Protein: CATSRDGGQGQTQYF.

Worth noting for this clone: Other DNA variants within this sample encode the same CDR3. The chain combines TRBV13 with TRBJ1-1, with TRBD1 matching over 11 bases. The CDR3 has 18 residues. Germline CDR1 reads PRHDT; CDR2 reads FYEKMQ (reference sequence). V was pared by 2 bases and J by 5 bases, with 13 bases of the junction left unmatched. CDR3 in DNA: TGTGCCAGCAGCTTAACCCCCTCCCCTGGGACAGGGGGAACTGAAGCTTTCTTT. Amino acids: CASSLTPSPGTGGTEAFF.

The chain has TRBV28 and TRBJ1-1; D not certain. Germline loops: CDR1 MDHEN, CDR2 SYDVKM. This CDR3 spans 12 amino acids. The V end was cut by 5 bases, the J end by 1 base, with 5 bases between. The CDR3 sequence: CASSPRNTEAFF. DNA of the CDR3: TGTGCCAGCAGTCCCAGGAACACTGAAGCTTTCTTT.

This clone has a single count. V and J are TRBV7-9 and TRBJ1-4, with TRBD1 as a possible D gene (5 bases). Germline-derived CDR1 and CDR2 are SEHNR and FQNEAQ (reference sequence). The length of the CDR3 is 15 residues. Trimming cost V 2 bases and J 5 bases, with 12 bases left between them. The DNA of the CDR3 is TGTGCCAGCAGCTTAAACCGGGGGGGGAATGAAAAACTGTTTTTT. It specifies CASSLNRGGNEKLFF.

The rearrangement links TRBV29-1 to TRBJ2-7, with 9 bases lining up with TRBD1. The CDR3 contains 14 residues. Germline loops: CDR1 SQVTM, CDR2 ANQGSEA. Unmatched junction bases numbered 8, after V lost 6 bases and J lost 2 bases. The CDR3 region is CSVGRGQGAYEQYF. CDR3 coding DNA: TGCAGCGTGGGTAGGGGACAGGGAGCCTACGAGCAGTACTTC.

V usage is TRBV9 and J usage is TRBJ2-3, with D possibly matching TRBD2 (5 bases). V lost 0 bases and J 1 base, leaving 6 bases between the germline ends. The CDR3 consists of 14 residues. CDR1 is SGDLS, CDR2 YYNGEE, per germline. The CDR3: CASSVGSGTDTQYF. CDR3 coding DNA: TGTGCCAGCAGCGTAGGTAGCGGCACAGATACGCAGTATTTT.

For the CDR3, the DNA is TGTGCCAGCAGTCTACTAGCAGGGCTCCCCCTCTATGGCTACACCTTC. Encoded protein: CASSLLAGLPLYGYTF. The V gene is TRBV28, the J gene TRBJ1-2; TRBD1 might be the D (5 bases). Trimming removed 5 bases at V and 4 bases at J, with 20 bases between. Germline CDR1 and CDR2: MDHEN and SYDVKM. CDR3 length: 16 amino acids.

V usage is TRBV5-1 and J usage is TRBJ2-7, with 8 nucleotides matching TRBD2. V trimming: 5 bases; J trimming: 7 bases; junction bases outside the gene matches: 8. This CDR3 has 13 amino acids. From germline, CDR1 is SGHRS and CDR2 YFSETQ. This CDR3 reads CASRERENGEQYF. CDR3 coding DNA: TGCGCCAGCAGGGAGCGGGAGAATGGTGAGCAGTACTTC.

The chain recombines TRBV9 with TRBJ1-2; 8 bases agree with TRBD1. After removal of 8 bases from V and 1 base from J, the junction contained 7 bases not matched to a gene. Germline CDR1 reads SGDLS; CDR2 reads YYNGEE. The CDR3 loop spans 14 amino acids. CDR3 sequence (DNA): TGTGCCAGTTCCCCCGGACAGGGTAACTATGGCTACACCTTC. Amino acid sequence: CASSPGQGNYGYTF.

To note about this clone: One junction end does not reproduce the germline sequence, and a read error may be involved. The chain joins TRBV7-9 to TRBJ1-5, with D unresolved. The CDR3 length is 15 residues. Germline CDR1 and CDR2: SEHNR and FQNEAQ (reference sequence). CDR3 nucleotide sequence: TGTTCCAGCAGCTTAGACGGTTATAGCAATCAGCCCCAGCATTTT. This translates into CSSSLDGYSNQPQHF.

The gene calls are TRBV2 and TRBJ1-6; maybe TRBD1 (5 bases). There are 13 residues in the CDR3. Between the trimmed V and J ends, which lost 7 bases and 10 bases, there was a span of 14 bases. In germline, CDR1 is SNHLY, CDR2 FYNNEI. CDR3: CASTPGLESPLHF. Written as DNA, the CDR3 is TGTGCCAGCACACCAGGGTTAGAATCACCCCTCCACTTT.

This rearrangement joins TRBV2 to TRBJ1-5, with D unresolved. The germline V gene encodes CDR1 SNHLY and CDR2 FYNNEI. This CDR3 region has 14 residues. V was cut by 4 bases and J by 2 bases, with 9 bases left in between. DNA for the CDR3: TGTGCCAGCAGTGGGCAGGCCCGCAATCAGCCCCAGCATTTT. Translation: CASSGQARNQPQHF. The full variable domain, completed using reference TRBV2 and TRBJ1-5, is EPEVTQTPSHQVTQMGQEVILRCVPISNHLYFYWYRQILGQKVEFLVSFYNNEISEKSEIFDDQFSVERPDGSNFTLKIRSTKLEDSAMYFCASSGQARNQPQHFGDGTRLSIL.

The V call is TRBV6-5, the J call TRBJ1-1; possible D gene TRBD1, 5 bases. The CDR3 sequence is 16 residues long. V lost 0 bases, J lost 7 bases, and 18 bases lay in between. In germline, CDR1 is MNHEY, CDR2 SVGAGI. CDR3 residues: CASSYSILGAKSEAFF. The CDR3 bases are TGTGCCAGCAGTTACTCGATTTTAGGGGCGAAAAGTGAAGCTTTCTTT.

This clone was seen just once. V gene TRBV19 combines with J gene TRBJ1-2; D perhaps matches TRBD1 (6 bases). The CDR3 contains 13 residues. Germline V gene data show CDR1 as LNHDA and CDR2 as SQIVND (reference sequence). With 6 bases removed from V and 3 bases from J, the gap between germline ends came to 11 bases. The CDR3, as DNA: TGTGCCAGTAGGCCAGGGGCTGACTATGGCTACACCTTC. Amino acids: CASRPGADYGYTF.

The chain links TRBV18 to TRBJ1-5; 9 nucleotides match TRBD1. From germline, CDR1 is KGHSH and CDR2 LQKENI. This CDR3 comprises 14 residues. V dropped 5 bases and J dropped 5; count of bases not matched to a gene: 4. The CDR3 region has the DNA TGTGCCAGCTCATTGACAGGGGGGGATCAGCCCCAGCATTTT. Translated, it gives CASSLTGGDQPQHF.

This chain connects TRBV28 to TRBJ1-2; perhaps TRBD1 as D (6 bases). Per the germline V gene, CDR1 is MDHEN and CDR2 is SYDVKM. The CDR3 runs 14 residues. The ends were cut back, 5 bases at V and 4 bases at J, with 14 bases in the middle. The CDR3 here is CASSPTGTIYGYTF. CDR3 sequence (DNA): TGTGCCAGCAGTCCGACAGGAACAATCTATGGCTACACCTTC.

The chain uses TRBV2 and TRBJ2-1; TRBD2 agrees at 11 bases. Germline V gene lookup returns CDR1 SNHLY and CDR2 FYNNEI. The ends lost 0 bases at V and 8 bases at J; junction bases unmatched: 6. The CDR3 runs 16 residues. The CDR3 DNA is TGTGCCAGCAGTGAAGCTCGGCTAGCGGGGGGTGATGAGCAGTTCTTC. This encodes CASSEARLAGGDEQFF.

The V and J genes are TRBV7-2 and TRBJ2-1, with 10 bases matching TRBD1. The CDR3 contains 15 residues. Germline V gene sequence: CDR1 SGHTA, CDR2 FQGNSA. With V trimmed by 5 bases and J by 2 bases, 3 bases remained unmatched. In DNA form, the CDR3 reads TGTGCCAGCAGCCTTGACAGGGGGCCCTACAATGAGCAGTTCTTC. It codes for CASSLDRGPYNEQFF.

This clone was counted once. Distinct nucleotide sequences in the sample also encode this CDR3. The chain carries TRBV11-2 and TRBJ1-1; D possibly corresponds to TRBD1 (5 bases). This CDR3 has 14 amino acids. CDR1 and CDR2 from the germline V gene are SGHAT and FQNNGV. V gave up 0 bases and J gave up 1 base, with 6 bases separating them. In nucleotides, the CDR3 is TGTGCCAGCAGCTTAGACGGGGGGAACACTGAAGCTTTCTTT. This gives the protein CASSLDGGNTEAFF. The full variable domain, with the rest looked up from reference TRBV11-2 and TRBJ1-1, is EAGVAQSPRYKIIEKRQSVAFWCNPISGHATLYWYQQILGQGPKLLIQFQNNGVVDDSQLPKDRFSAERLKGVDSTLKIQPAKLEDSAVYLCASSLDGGNTEAFFGQGTRLTVV.

The rearrangement uses TRBV6-5 and TRBJ2-1; D perhaps matches TRBD1 (5 bases). This CDR3 contains 14 residues. Trimming removed 6 bases from V and 4 bases from J, with 13 bases in between. Germline CDR1 MNHEY, CDR2 SVGAGI. CDR3 nucleotide sequence: TGTGCCAGCAGCCCCATGGCAGGGTACAATGAGCAGTTCTTC. This encodes CASSPMAGYNEQFF.

The J gene is TRBJ2-1, the V gene TRBV11-2; the match to TRBD1 covers 10 bases. Germline-derived CDR1 and CDR2 are SGHAT and FQNNGV. The V gene end was trimmed by 5 bases and the J gene end by 4 bases; junction bases not matched to a gene: 5. The CDR3 totals 15 residues. The CDR3 here is CASSLGQGTYNEQFF. The CDR3 coding sequence is TGTGCCAGCAGCCTGGGACAGGGGACATACAATGAGCAGTTCTTC.